Shown below are 9 T cell receptor beta chains from a single sample sequenced in a study of blood T cell repertoires in COVID-19. Clones were read by immunoSEQ multiplex PCR, and TCRdb kept only the in-frame ones, dropping some. The sample consists of more than 200,000 clones, 84% of them appearing once. Sequences were obtained from peripheral blood. These receptors originate from a woman aged 40 to 50 who had recovered from COVID-19.

This chain uses TRBV19 with TRBJ1-1; no definite D call. CDR3 size: 13 residues. V was pared by 3 bases and J by 5 bases, with 10 bases between. The germline gives CDR1 LNHDA, CDR2 SQIVND (reference sequence). The CDR3 DNA sequence: TGTGCCAGTAGTATCCTTCCTCGGACTGAAGCTTTCTTT. Amino acids: CASSILPRTEAFF.

The chain has TRBV6-5 and TRBJ1-3, with 7 bases lining up with TRBD1. This CDR3 has 14 amino acids. V was clipped by 9 bases and J by 0 bases; unmatched bases: 5. The germline gives CDR1 MNHEY, CDR2 SVGAGI. CDR3 bases: TGTGCCAGTGCCACAGGGGCCTCTGGAAACACCATATATTTT. Translation: CASATGASGNTIYF.

The V gene is TRBV6-4, the J gene TRBJ1-2, with unresolved D. Germline V gives CDR1 MRHNA, CDR2 SNTAGT. CDR3 length equals 15 residues. Trimming cost V 6 bases and J 0 bases, with 14 bases left between them. In DNA, the CDR3 is TGTGCCAGCAGGCCGGACCCGGGAGCTAACTATGGCTACACCTTC. Translation: CASRPDPGANYGYTF.

V is TRBV18 and J is TRBJ1-1; possibly TRBD1 for D (6 bases). The V and J ends lost 5 bases and 6 bases respectively, with 16 bases between them. Germline V lookup: CDR1 KGHSH, CDR2 LQKENI. This CDR3 region has 14 residues. The CDR3 coding sequence is TGTGCCAGCTCAGGAACCGCAGGGGACGCTGAAGCTTTCTTT. Translated: CASSGTAGDAEAFF.

The CDR3 region has the DNA TGTGCCAGCAGCGCTACTAGCGGGGGGGCCCCCTACACAGATACGCAGTATTTT. It encodes CASSATSGGAPYTDTQYF. J is TRBJ2-3 and V is TRBV9; TRBD2 aligns across 13 bases. Germline loops: CDR1 SGDLS, CDR2 YYNGEE. The CDR3 has 18 residues. The J segment lost 2 bases and the V segment lost 3 bases, leaving 9 bases of the junction unmatched.

The J gene is TRBJ2-3, the V gene TRBV7-2; 9 bases fit TRBD2. Per the germline V gene, CDR1 is SGHTA and CDR2 is FQGNSA. Trimming cost V 0 bases and J 4 bases; bases outside gene matches: 2. This CDR3 has 15 amino acids. Here the CDR3 reads CASSLAGGGADTQYF. The CDR3 nucleotides are TGTGCCAGCAGCTTAGCAGGCGGGGGGGCAGATACGCAGTATTTT.

The genes are TRBV11-2 and TRBJ2-5; 11 nucleotides match TRBD2. The CDR3 covers 17 residues. The V segment lost 1 base and the J segment 4 bases; nucleotides outside the gene matches: 8. Germline V gives CDR1 SGHAT, CDR2 FQNNGV. The CDR3 loop reads CASSLGGSGGARETQYF. The CDR3 DNA is TGTGCCAGCAGCTTAGGTGGTAGCGGGGGGGCCAGAGAGACCCAGTACTTC.

The chain recombines TRBV11-3 with TRBJ1-1; D not certain. This CDR3 spans 12 amino acids. With 1 base removed from V and 5 bases from J, the gap between germline ends came to 5 bases. CDR1 and CDR2 from the germline V gene are SGHNT and YENEEA. CDR3 bases: TGTGCCAGCAGCTTAGTCGGGACTGAAGCTTTCTTT. It encodes CASSLVGTEAFF.

The chain links TRBV7-2 to TRBJ2-3, with 8 bases lining up with TRBD2. This CDR3 is built from 17 residues. Germline loops: CDR1 SGHTA, CDR2 FQGNSA. The ends lost 1 base at V and 0 bases at J; junction bases unmatched: 6. CDR3 protein: CASSLVGTRFSTDTQYF. In DNA form, the CDR3 reads TGTGCCAGCAGCTTAGTCGGGACTAGATTTAGCACAGATACGCAGTATTTT.